This entry lists 2 T cell receptor beta chains sequenced from one sample in a study of cytomegalovirus exposure and HLA in healthy donors. Vbeta (60) and Jbeta (13) primers were used in the PCR. Method: immunoSEQ multiplex PCR; TCRdb's copy keeps in-frame clones and lacks some. The sample contains 150,000 to 200,000 clones, 79% of which appear only once. Sequenced: PBMCs. The receptors stem from a woman aged 45-65 years in good health and CMV-seronegative.

The chain links TRBV2 to TRBJ2-2; D may be TRBD2 (5 bases). V shed 3 bases and J shed 0 bases, with 8 bases lying between them. This CDR3 comprises 15 residues. Germline lookup yields CDR1 SNHLY and CDR2 FYNNEI. The CDR3 spells CASSEREANTGELFF. In nucleotides, the CDR3 is TGTGCCAGCAGTGAGAGGGAAGCGAACACCGGGGAGCTGTTTTTT.

The chain carries TRBV29-1 and TRBJ2-2; 7 nucleotides line up with TRBD2. The CDR3 runs to 11 residues. The germline V gene has CDR1 SQVTM and CDR2 ANQGSEA. In nucleotides, the CDR3 is TGCAGGGGGGGGTACACCGGGGAGCTGTTTTTT. As protein: CRGGYTGELFF.